This T cell receptor (beta chain) originates from a study of cytomegalovirus exposure and HLA in healthy donors. Use of 60 Vbeta and 13 Jbeta primers characterized the PCR. In the authors' workflow: Unique TCR beta chains numbered approximately 76 million in a later analysis, with roughly 10 million shared. The protocol was immunoSEQ multiplex PCR, while the TCRdb copy is restricted to in-frame clones and leaves out a portion. V, J and clone size derive from that table, while D and trimming were established from the DNA sequence. Its table records fewer than 150,000 clones. Study-wide findings and caveats: Many donors carried some public TCRs, although rarity characterized most TCR sequences. What was likely a sequencing artifact was a cluster of highly shared sequence variants.

About this clone: What it recognizes is unknown.

The sequenced sample was PBMCs. The receptor comes from a woman aged 60 to 75 in good health and CMV-seronegative.

The CDR3 sequence: CASSLSRLSNTEAFF. CDR3 bases: TGCGCCAGCAGCTTGAGCCGTCTCTCTAACACTGAAGCTTTCTTT. The rearrangement links TRBV5-1 to TRBJ1-1, with no clear D. The CDR3 is 15 amino acids. V was shortened by 1 base and J by 2 bases, with 12 bases between the two germline ends. Per germline, CDR1 SGHRS and CDR2 YFSETQ.